This T cell receptor beta chain originates from a study of blood T cell repertoires in COVID-19. Repertoires were generated with immunoSEQ multiplex PCR, while TCRdb's copy carries only in-frame clones and drops some. The sample lists 110,000 or so clones, roughly 80% occurring once. This clone was observed a few times. Per germline, CDR1 SGHRS and CDR2 YFSETQ. The ends lost 5 bases at V and 2 bases at J; junction bases unmatched: 14. The CDR3 extends over 17 amino acids. What was sequenced was peripheral blood. This rearrangement joins TRBV5-1 to TRBJ2-7, with 9 bases fitting TRBD2. The clonotype comes from a woman in her thirties or forties with acute or convalescent COVID-19. The CDR3 region is CASSSSPGLASPYEQYF. CDR3 coding DNA: TGCGCCAGCAGTTCATCGCCGGGACTAGCCTCCCCCTACGAGCAGTACTTC.